This T cell receptor beta chain is drawn from a study of CD8 T cells in Susac syndrome. With random hexamers, reverse transcription was performed on about 0.5 to 1 ug of RNA. Amplification of TCR beta CDR3 by immunoSEQ multiplex PCR spanned 54 Vbeta and 13 Jbeta. TCRdb independently ran MiXCR on the immunoSEQ multiplex PCR reads; one entry per CDR3 protein. Of tens of thousands of distinct CDR3 sequences in the sample, around 94% are singletons; the top ten hold roughly 0.31%. The V gene's germline CDR1 is SGHAT and CDR2 FQNNGV. CDR3 length equals 14 residues. The V end was cut by 0 bases, the J end by 2 bases, with 7 bases between.

Sequencing input: CD4+ T cells from PBMCs. The source of this sequence is a human donor with Susac syndrome. The chain carries TRBV11-2 and TRBJ1-2; D gene unclear. CDR3 sequence reads: CASSLDRENYGYTF. The CDR3, as DNA: TGTGCCAGCAGCTTAGATCGGGAGAACTATGGCTACACCTTC.